The present entry profiles one T cell receptor beta chain with its context. Antigen specificity is unknown. Time point: roughly 11-day in vitro stimulation with candidate neoantigen peptide 7. Mismatch repair deficiency was confirmed in all patients, by PCR or immunohistochemistry. Clones were sequenced by immunoSEQ multiplex PCR, and TCRdb holds only the in-frame ones, with some missing. This table holds over 8,000 clones, 80% to 90% found once. CDR1 GTSNPN and CDR2 SVGIG come from the germline V gene (reference sequence). The CDR3 has 13 residues. V was clipped by 2 bases and J by 5 bases, with 12 bases between them. This record comes from a study of PD-1 blockade in mismatch repair-deficient tumors.

Sequences were derived from cells cultured in vitro, sampled from a patient treated with pembrolizumab. The chain employs TRBV30 and TRBJ2-5, with a tentative D call TRBD2 (6 bases). The receptor's source is an adult with mismatch repair-deficient cancer. The CDR3 loop reads CAWSLGGTETQYF. CDR3 coding DNA: TGTGCCTGGAGTCTAGGAGGGACGGAGACCCAGTACTTC.